This T cell receptor (beta chain) is drawn from a study of shared T cell receptors in the human thymus. This clone was detected a few times. Sequencing used immunoSEQ multiplex PCR; TCRdb keeps in-frame clones, though not all of them. The repertoire has hundreds of thousands of clones, around 87% of them found once; the top ten carry more than 0.009%. These data were likewise used in another study, on human thymus T cells. That source adds: Among the donors, all were healthy Finnish infants having corrective surgery for congenital heart defects. Resections that were taken during corrective heart surgery supplied the thymus tissue. Use of V and J genes seemed skewed within the thymic and blood repertoires.

The sample was thymocytes. The receptor comes from a boy less than two years old with a congenital heart defect.

In nucleotides, the CDR3 is TGTGCCAGCAGCGAAACAGAAGCTCACACAGATACGCAGTATTTT. Its translation is CASSETEAHTDTQYF. The chain joins TRBV7-9 to TRBJ2-3; D unclear. V was cut by 5 bases and J by 2 bases, with 14 bases left in between. Germline V lookup: CDR1 SEHNR, CDR2 FQNEAQ (reference sequence). This CDR3 has 15 residues.